The rows below give T cell receptor beta chains drawn from one sample of a study of blood T cell repertoires in COVID-19. Clones were sequenced by immunoSEQ multiplex PCR, and TCRdb holds only the in-frame ones, with some missing. The data show 45,000 to 70,000 clones, over 75% seen once. The material sequenced was peripheral blood. The receptors come from an older woman with active COVID-19. Both conserved end residues are part of each CDR3. Each record gives: CDR3 protein, CDR3 DNA, clone size, V gene, J gene, D gene, CDR3 length. A D gene is named only where the DNA matches it firmly. A row's size may be missing; if present it is once, few, many or a size class.

CDR3: CASSATSAAYETQYF
DNA: TGTGCCAGCTCCGCGACTTCTGCCGCTTACGAGACCCAGTACTTC
size: once
V: TRBV18
J: TRBJ2-5
D: .
length: 15

CDR3: CASSIGQQNEKLFF
DNA: TGCGCCAGCAGCATCGGACAGCAAAATGAAAAACTGTTTTTT
size: .
V: TRBV5-1
J: TRBJ1-4
D: .
length: 14

CDR3: CASTGSGANVLTF
DNA: TGTGCCAGTACAGGGAGCGGGGCCAACGTCCTGACTTTC
size: .
V: TRBV2
J: TRBJ2-6
D: .
length: 13

CDR3: CASSVGPGRPEAFF
DNA: TGTGCCAGCAGCGTAGGGCCAGGTCGACCTGAAGCTTTCTTT
size: .
V: TRBV9
J: TRBJ1-1
D: .
length: 14

CDR3: CASSQSLAGGSYNEQFF
DNA: TGCGCCAGCAGCCAATCACTAGCGGGGGGGTCCTACAATGAGCAGTTCTTC
size: .
V: TRBV4-1
J: TRBJ2-1
D: TRBD2
length: 17

CDR3: CASSFEDRAGNQPQHF
DNA: TGTGCCAGCAGCTTTGAAGACAGGGCTGGCAATCAGCCCCAGCATTTT
size: .
V: TRBV5-5
J: TRBJ1-5
D: TRBD1
length: 16

CDR3: CASSVSGVAYGYTF
DNA: TGTGCCAGCAGCGTATCGGGGGTGGCCTATGGCTACACCTTC
size: .
V: TRBV9
J: TRBJ1-2
D: .
length: 14

CDR3: CASSNTGALNTIYF
DNA: TGCGCCAGCAGCAATACGGGAGCCCTAAACACCATATATTTT
size: .
V: TRBV5-1
J: TRBJ1-3
D: .
length: 14

CDR3: CATSDSAGGNEQFF
DNA: TGTGCCACCAGTGATTCTGCCGGGGGTAATGAGCAGTTCTTC
size: .
V: TRBV24-1
J: TRBJ2-1
D: .
length: 14

CDR3: CASSLLGLDKAGELFF
DNA: TGTGCCAGCAGTTTATTGGGACTAGATAAAGCCGGGGAGCTGTTTTTT
size: .
V: TRBV27
J: TRBJ2-2
D: TRBD2
length: 16

CDR3: CASSWFSGGTEAFF
DNA: TGTGCCAGCAGCTGGTTTTCAGGGGGCACTGAAGCTTTCTTT
size: .
V: TRBV7-9
J: TRBJ1-1
D: TRBD1
length: 14

CDR3: CAWRSTRDQPQHF
DNA: TGTGCCTGGAGGAGTACGAGGGATCAGCCCCAGCATTTT
size: .
V: TRBV30
J: TRBJ1-5
D: .
length: 13

CDR3: CASSYRAYPYEQYF
DNA: TGTGCCAGCAGCTACAGGGCCTATCCCTACGAGCAGTACTTC
size: few
V: TRBV5-6
J: TRBJ2-7
D: .
length: 14

CDR3: CASSQGLGQGYQTQYF
DNA: TGTGCCAGCAGCCAGGGATTGGGACAGGGCTACCAGACCCAGTACTTC
size: once
V: TRBV5-6
J: TRBJ2-5
D: TRBD1
length: 16

CDR3: CASSNGGTGELFF
DNA: TGCGCCAGCAGCAACGGGGGGACCGGGGAGCTGTTTTTT
size: .
V: TRBV5-1
J: TRBJ2-2
D: TRBD2
length: 13

CDR3: CASTPGGEASYEQYF
DNA: TGTGCCAGCACCCCGGGAGGGGAGGCGTCCTACGAGCAGTACTTC
size: once
V: TRBV5-4
J: TRBJ2-7
D: TRBD2
length: 15

CDR3: CSASSSGRLLNTGELFF
DNA: TGCAGTGCTAGTTCTAGCGGGAGGCTTTTGAACACCGGGGAGCTGTTTTTT
size: .
V: TRBV20-1
J: TRBJ2-2
D: TRBD2
length: 17

CDR3: CASSLPGQGSYEQYF
DNA: TGTGCCAGCAGCCTTCCGGGACAGGGTTCCTACGAGCAGTACTTC
size: .
V: TRBV4-2
J: TRBJ2-7
D: TRBD1
length: 15

CDR3: CASSLDPGKGNEQFF
DNA: TGCGCCAGCAGCTTGGATCCAGGGAAGGGCAATGAGCAGTTCTTC
size: .
V: TRBV5-1
J: TRBJ2-1
D: .
length: 15

CDR3: CASSPAIGLAGLETQYF
DNA: TGTGCCAGCAGCCCGGCCATTGGGCTAGCGGGGCTAGAGACCCAGTACTTC
size: few
V: TRBV9
J: TRBJ2-5
D: TRBD2
length: 17

CDR3: CASSQRQGNQPQHF
DNA: TGTGCCAGCAGCCAAAGACAGGGCAATCAGCCCCAGCATTTT
size: .
V: TRBV13
J: TRBJ1-5
D: .
length: 14

CDR3: CASSLRSGGAADTQYF
DNA: TGTGCCAGCAGCTTACGAAGTGGGGGGGCTGCAGATACGCAGTATTTT
size: few
V: TRBV7-9
J: TRBJ2-3
D: .
length: 16

CDR3: CASSRGVSAGRADTQYF
DNA: TGCGCCAGCAGCAGAGGCGTGTCAGCCGGCAGGGCAGATACGCAGTATTTT
size: .
V: TRBV4-1
J: TRBJ2-3
D: .
length: 17

CDR3: CAWSVQSFANLFF
DNA: TGTGCCTGGAGTGTACAGAGCTTTGCAAACCTGTTTTTT
size: .
V: TRBV30
J: TRBJ1-4
D: .
length: 13

CDR3: CATSDGGSETQYF
DNA: TGTGCCACCAGCGACGGGGGATCGGAGACCCAGTACTTC
size: once
V: TRBV15
J: TRBJ2-5
D: .
length: 13

CDR3: CASSPTVNSGNTIYF
DNA: TGCGCCAGCAGCCCCACGGTGAACTCTGGAAACACCATATATTTT
size: once
V: TRBV5-1
J: TRBJ1-3
D: .
length: 15